This T cell receptor beta chain was captured in a study of blood T cell repertoires in COVID-19. Study at large: Acute and convalescent COVID-19 samples came from the United States, Italy and Spain. T cells, B-cell-depleted T cells, or PBMCs supplied cDNA or gDNA.

Per the germline V gene, CDR1 is KGHSH and CDR2 is LQKENI. The CDR3 is 15 residues long. V dropped 3 bases and J dropped 4 bases, with 15 bases sitting between them. Some clones are missing from TCRdb's copy, which holds only in-frame ones; the method was immunoSEQ multiplex PCR. The sample consists of about 67,000 clones, around 87% of them appearing once. The receptor was derived from a man between 45 and 60 years old with active COVID-19. The chain has TRBV18 and TRBJ1-1, with D perhaps TRBD1 (6 bases). The specimen was peripheral blood. The DNA for the CDR3 is TGTGCCAGCTCACCTACCGTTGGGGGCCCCACTGAAGCTTTCTTT. Translated: CASSPTVGGPTEAFF.